A single sample gave rise to the 3 T cell receptor beta chains below, sequenced in a study of Graves' ophthalmopathy and Graves' hyperthyroidism. RNA transcripts were the source from which TCR beta CDR3 regions were amplified. Second-round multiplex PCR came after a first-round RT-PCR that employed HTBI primers. TCRdb independently ran MiXCR on the multiplex PCR reads; one entry per CDR3 protein. Among 500,000 to 700,000 distinct CDR3 sequences, about 20% were seen once, and the ten largest hold roughly 6.9%. Sequenced sample: peripheral blood. The receptor set was obtained from a woman aged 18-29 years with stable Graves' hyperthyroidism. Some clones in this sample may be carry-over from other donors' samples.

This clonotype was observed a single time. The V gene is TRBV28, the J gene TRBJ1-1; 9 positions agree with TRBD1. The length of the CDR3 is 15 residues. CDR1 and CDR2 (germline): MDHEN, SYDVKM. The junction had 6 bases not matched to a gene; V was cut back by 2 bases and J by 5 bases. The CDR3 nucleotides read TGTGCCAGCAGTTTAACGACAGGGGGGATAACTGAAGCTTTCTTT. This encodes CASSLTTGGITEAFF.

This clonotype was found many times. This chain's CDR3 is CASRPNRGGTEAFF. The CDR3, as DNA: TGTGCCAGCAGGCCTAACAGGGGCGGGACTGAAGCTTTCTTT. This chain connects TRBV6-1 to TRBJ1-1; 7 bases match TRBD1. CDR1 and CDR2 (germline): MNHNS, SASEGT. The junction had 9 bases not matched to a gene; V was cut back by 6 bases and J by 5 bases. The CDR3 has 14 amino acids.

In this sample, this clonotype turned up many times. V gene TRBV19 combines with J gene TRBJ2-7; either TRBD1 or TRBD2 may supply D (5 bases each). The ends were cut back, 4 bases at V and 3 bases at J, with 10 bases in the middle. The CDR3 totals 13 residues. Germline V gene lookup returns CDR1 LNHDA and CDR2 SQIVND (reference sequence). The CDR3 reads CASSTREYYEQYF. The CDR3, as DNA: TGTGCCAGTAGTACCAGGGAGTACTACGAGCAGTACTTC.